This TCR beta chain originates from a study of blood T cell repertoires in COVID-19. Study in general: Samples of COVID-19 (acute and convalescent) were obtained from the United States, Italy and Spain. T cells, B-cell-depleted T cells, or PBMCs provided the cDNA or gDNA that served as material.

A single count supports this clone. Trimming removed 3 bases from V and 6 bases from J; junction bases left unmatched: 6. CDR1 is LNHDA and CDR2 is SQIVND in the germline V gene (reference sequence). This CDR3 contains 15 residues. In the authors' workflow: Nucleated cell number was recorded as an estimate derived from reference gene primer amplification. TCRdb keeps only in-frame clones here, not all; method: immunoSEQ multiplex PCR. That table is the source of V, J and clone size, and D and trimming were worked out from the DNA. The sample lists 55,000 to 95,000 clones, 82% occurring once. The material sequenced was peripheral blood. V gene TRBV19 combines with J gene TRBJ2-3; TRBD1 aligns across 10 bases. The origin of this receptor is a woman in her sixties or seventies with acute or convalescent COVID-19. In DNA form, the CDR3 reads TGTGCCAGTAGTATGGGGACAGGGGCCCGCGATACGCAGTATTTT. Translated: CASSMGTGARDTQYF.